Shown below are 5 T cell receptor beta chains from a single sample sequenced in a study of T-cell memory formation after mild COVID-19. TCRdb independently ran MiXCR on the 5' RACE reads; one entry per CDR3 protein. The table shows roughly 400,000 distinct CDR3 sequences, with 24% occurring only once. Sequencing used PBMCs or a T cell subset sorted from them (not recorded which). These receptors originate from an adult woman who had mild COVID-19 (a few samples of this study predate the infection). Cell type and time point are not known.

The J gene is TRBJ1-4, the V gene TRBV5-1; D not resolved. V dropped 0 bases and J dropped 6 bases, with 18 bases sitting between them. This CDR3 is built from 17 residues. Germline V gene data show CDR1 as SGHRS and CDR2 as YFSETQ. The CDR3 spells CASSLGYAGRLDEKLFF. CDR3 nucleotide sequence: TGCGCCAGCAGCTTGGGGTATGCAGGAAGGCTGGATGAAAAACTGTTTTTT.

V usage is TRBV15 and J usage is TRBJ2-7; D might be TRBD1 or TRBD2, each matching 5 bases. The CDR3 totals 19 residues. V was pared by 4 bases and J by 2 bases, with 27 bases between. Germline CDR1 LNHNV, CDR2 YYDKDF (reference sequence). The chain's CDR3 is CATSTSYGANIGSTYEQYF. The CDR3 DNA reads as TGTGCCACCAGCACTAGTTACGGGGCAAATATTGGGAGTACCTACGAGCAGTACTTC.

This clonotype was detected only a few times. This rearrangement joins TRBV20-1 to TRBJ1-2, with D uncertain. Germline assignment: CDR1 DFQATT and CDR2 SNEGSKA (reference sequence). The CDR3 extends over 13 amino acids. V was clipped by 0 bases and J by 1 base, with 6 bases between them. The CDR3 nucleotides read TGCAGTGCTAGAGATCGGGTTAACTATGGCTACACCTTC. Translation: CSARDRVNYGYTF.

This clonotype has only a few counts. CDR3 nucleotide sequence: TGTGCCAGCAGCAGGTGGGGCCACCAAGAGACCCAGTACTTC. This gives the protein CASSRWGHQETQYF. V gene TRBV21-1 combines with J gene TRBJ2-5; the DNA was not used to check the table's D call, TRBD1. TRBV21-1 counts as a pseudogene. CDR3 length: 14 amino acids.

The chain recombines TRBV29-1 with TRBJ2-5; 8 bases are a match to TRBD1. V lost 7 bases and J lost 5; bases outside the gene matches: 12. Germline V gene data show CDR1 as SQVTM and CDR2 as ANQGSEA. The CDR3 consists of 14 residues. Written as DNA, the CDR3 is TGCAGCGCCCCGGACAGGGCTGTGAGGGAGACCCAGTACTTC. Protein sequence: CSAPDRAVRETQYF.